This T cell receptor (beta chain) was identified in a study of blood T cell repertoires in COVID-19 (TCRdb year 2020). About the study as a whole: Samples from collaborators originated in the United States, Italy and Spain and spanned both the acute and convalescent phases of COVID-19. Subjects who had been exposed to COVID-19, were actively infected with it, or had recovered from it provided the deeply sampled blood TCRbeta repertoires that made up the dataset. The repertoires were released in a freely available public database intended as a resource for research on the immune response to SARS-CoV-2. The material from the prospective study consisted of cDNA or gDNA derived from T cells, B-cell-depleted T cells, or PBMCs. Samples came from the ongoing ImmuneRACE study (first 160 participants) plus 1,254 subjects from 6 global collaborators. Nearly every sample came with metadata listing a de-identified subject ID, COVID-19 status, age in years and sex. Where available, HLA class I and class II types were taken from metadata supplied by the sample provider and were not determined by assay-based typing. The paper as a whole reports these results and caveats: Clinical and demographic metadata were provided uncurated, with the amount varying by source and participant.

At one collaborating source in Seattle, patients were enrolled during active infection and were followed longitudinally through the course of disease. Each collaborating institution followed its own protocols to collect whole blood in K2EDTA tubes. For TCRbeta analysis, collaborator samples were shipped as frozen whole blood, as isolated PBMCs, or as DNA extracted from either sample type. The germline ends are 15 bases apart after V is trimmed by 5 bases and J by 4 bases. Including the terminal cysteine and phenylalanine, the CDR3 comprises 15 residues. Here the CDR3 DNA is all that survives: 45 bases in frame from base 1. The CDR1 and CDR2 encoded by the germline V gene (reference sequence) are SGHAT and FQDESV. The immunoSEQ Assay, a bias-controlled multiplex PCR, was used to amplify TCRbeta CDR3 regions from genomic DNA. Per the authors' processing: Nucleated cell counts per sample were estimated from amplification of reference gene primers within the assay. To quantify the absolute abundance of each unique TCRbeta CDR3 rearrangement, sequence reads were collapsed and filtered. For each sample, productive Simpson clonality was calculated as the square root of Simpson's diversity index over productive rearrangements. The source is immuneACCESS, and TCRdb retained only in-frame sequences with V and J called. Part of the clones is not carried over; for the studies checked, unresolved V genes explain less than half of this, and the remainder is unexplained. The D gene and trimming were derived from the DNA, and the V and J assignments and clone size from that table. The sample includes just over 250,000 clones, with 80% to 90% observed a single time. Roughly 10% of the sample goes to the ten largest clones.

This clone showed up just once. What antigen it recognizes has not been identified. No base-level quality is on record; no much larger clone is a single base apart. Sequenced sample: peripheral blood. The source of this sequence is a woman between 65 and 79 years old with COVID-19, enrolled during active disease. The chain is assembled from TRBV11-1 and TRBJ1-5, and perhaps TRBD1 as D gene, on 5 matching bases. The sequence in DNA is TGTGCCAGCAGCCAAAATACAGGTCCTAATCAGCCCCAGCATTTT. The encoded protein is CASSQNTGPNQPQHF.